Below are 19 T cell receptor beta chains sequenced from a single sample in a study of T cell responses to AZD1222 COVID-19 vaccine. Only in-frame clones appear in the TCRdb table, and some are missing; sequencing was by immunoSEQ multiplex PCR. The repertoire holds 85,000 or so clones, with more than 70% as singletons. The starting material was peripheral blood, obtained 28 days after the second AZD1222 dose. The receptors were gathered from an adult who received the AZD1222 COVID-19 vaccine.

V and J are TRBV28 and TRBJ2-3; no clear D. Trimming removed 6 bases from V and 1 base from J, with 11 bases in between. The CDR3 has 14 residues. Germline CDR1 MDHEN, CDR2 SYDVKM. The CDR3 DNA reads as TGTGCCAGCAGGCAGTTCAAAGGCACAGATACGCAGTATTTT. Amino acids: CASRQFKGTDTQYF.

The genes are TRBV5-1 and TRBJ2-1; a possible D gene is TRBD1 (5 bases). The CDR3 has 16 residues. The germline CDR1 and CDR2 sequences are SGHRS and YFSETQ. The germline V and J ends were trimmed by 6 bases and 0 bases, with 16 bases remaining between them. In DNA, the CDR3 is TGCGCCAGCATCCCTGGTCTGGGGCGCTCCTACAATGAGCAGTTCTTC. Protein: CASIPGLGRSYNEQFF.

This chain uses TRBV5-8 with TRBJ1-3; tentative D call: TRBD1 (5 bases). There are 15 residues in the CDR3. The V and J ends lost 1 base and 0 bases respectively, with 8 bases between them. Germline CDR1 is SGHTS and CDR2 is YDEGEE. The CDR3 spells CASSLSGLSGNTIYF. In DNA form, the CDR3 reads TGTGCCAGCAGCTTGTCGGGACTCTCTGGAAACACCATATATTTT.

The chain uses TRBV3-1 (or the pseudogene TRBV3-2) and TRBJ2-1; D is perhaps TRBD2 (5 bases). This CDR3 region has 13 residues. The germline V gene has CDR1 LGHDT and CDR2 YNNKEL (reference sequence). The ends were cut back, 8 bases at V and 6 bases at J, with 14 bases in the middle. For the CDR3, the DNA is TGTGCCAGCGGCCCTGCGGGTGGCAATGAGCAGTTCTTC. Protein: CASGPAGGNEQFF.

The chain combines TRBV6-5 with TRBJ1-6, with D perhaps matching TRBD1 (5 bases). The germline V gene has CDR1 MNHEY and CDR2 SVGAGI. Trimming removed 7 bases at V and 6 bases at J, with 16 bases between. The CDR3 length is 15 residues. The CDR3 DNA reads as TGTGCCAGCACCACCCGACAGTACCTTAATTCACCCCTCCACTTT. It encodes CASTTRQYLNSPLHF.

This clone occurred a few times. The V gene is TRBV7-2, the J gene TRBJ2-3; D unresolved. Germline V CDR1 and CDR2: SGHTA, FQGNSA. V lost 1 base and J 4 bases, leaving 12 bases between the germline ends. This CDR3 contains 15 residues. The CDR3 here is CASSLVSDAADTQYF. The CDR3 nucleotides are TGTGCCAGCAGCTTAGTCTCCGACGCCGCAGATACGCAGTATTTT.

The V and J genes are TRBV3-1 (or the pseudogene TRBV3-2) and TRBJ2-5; D is undetermined. The CDR3 runs 14 residues. Looked up from germline, CDR1 is LGHDT and CDR2 is YNNKEL (reference sequence). The germline V and J ends were trimmed by 8 bases and 1 base, with 14 bases remaining between them. The CDR3 sequence: CASLRTGSQETQYF. Written as DNA, the CDR3 is TGTGCCAGCCTCAGGACCGGGTCCCAAGAGACCCAGTACTTC.

The V and J genes are TRBV4-1 and TRBJ1-2; D perhaps matches TRBD1 (5 bases). Trimming took 3 bases from V and 4 from J, leaving 12 bases between them. Germline V gene lookup returns CDR1 MGHRA and CDR2 YSYEKL. CDR3 length: 14 residues. CDR3 sequence: CASSHPGLAYGYTF. Here the CDR3 DNA reads TGCGCCAGCAGCCATCCAGGGCTCGCCTATGGCTACACCTTC.

The genes are TRBV18 and TRBJ2-1; 8 bases map to TRBD1. The length of the CDR3 is 15 residues. Germline V gene data show CDR1 as KGHSH and CDR2 as LQKENI. Losses at the gene ends were 4 bases for V and 5 bases for J; bases not matched to a gene: 7. The CDR3: CASSLLLTGDNEQFF. The CDR3 DNA reads as TGTGCCAGCTCACTACTATTGACAGGGGACAATGAGCAGTTCTTC. Full variable domain (missing parts from reference TRBV18 and TRBJ2-1): NAGVMQNPRHLVRRRGQEARLRCSPMKGHSHVYWYRQLPEEGLKFMVYLQKENIIDESGMPKERFSAEFPKEGPSILRIQQVVRGDSAAYFCASSLLLTGDNEQFFGPGTRLTVL.

The rearrangement links TRBV7-9 to TRBJ2-3; 15 bases fit TRBD2. CDR3 size: 17 residues. The germline gives CDR1 SEHNR, CDR2 FQNEAQ (reference sequence). V lost 4 bases to trimming and J lost 5 bases; unmatched junction nucleotides: 7. This CDR3 reads CASSSWTSGGARDTQYF. Written as DNA, the CDR3 is TGTGCCAGCAGCTCCTGGACTAGCGGGGGGGCTAGAGATACGCAGTATTTT.

The chain combines TRBV5-1 with TRBJ2-7; D is uncertain. V gave up 2 bases and J gave up 4 bases, with 7 bases separating them. This CDR3 region has 12 residues. The germline V gene has CDR1 SGHRS and CDR2 YFSETQ. CDR3 amino acids: CASSFGDYEQYF. The CDR3 DNA reads as TGCGCCAGCAGCTTCGGAGATTACGAGCAGTACTTC.

The chain uses TRBV12-3 or TRBV12-4 and TRBJ2-7; D unresolved. V lost 2 bases and J lost 5, with 4 bases in between. This CDR3 has 11 amino acids. The CDR3, as DNA: TGTGCCAGCAGTTTACGCGACGAGCAGTACTTC. Its protein is CASSLRDEQYF.

The chain is built from TRBV18 and TRBJ1-1; a weak D match, TRBD1 (6 bases). Germline V lookup: CDR1 KGHSH, CDR2 LQKENI. The germline V and J ends were trimmed by 3 bases and 4 bases, with 15 bases remaining between them. The CDR3 length is 15 residues. The CDR3 reads CASSPPGHTITEAFF. The CDR3 nucleotides are TGTGCCAGCTCACCCCCGGGACACACGATCACTGAAGCTTTCTTT. The full variable domain, its missing parts supplied by reference TRBV18 and TRBJ1-1, is NAGVMQNPRHLVRRRGQEARLRCSPMKGHSHVYWYRQLPEEGLKFMVYLQKENIIDESGMPKERFSAEFPKEGPSILRIQQVVRGDSAAYFCASSPPGHTITEAFFGQGTRLTVV.

The V gene is TRBV9, the J gene TRBJ2-2; the match to TRBD1 covers 9 bases. The CDR3 runs 15 residues. V lost 6 bases and J lost 3; bases outside the gene matches: 6. Germline CDR1 SGDLS, CDR2 YYNGEE. Here the CDR3 reads CASKTGGADTGELFF. Written as DNA, the CDR3 is TGTGCCAGCAAAACAGGGGGCGCCGACACCGGGGAGCTGTTTTTT.

CDR3 nucleotide sequence: TGTGCCAGCAGCTCCCGGCACACTCTTCAAGAGACCCAGTACTTC. This encodes CASSSRHTLQETQYF. V gene TRBV6-2 or TRBV6-3 combines with J gene TRBJ2-5; D remains unclear. Trimming left V 6 bases short and J 2 bases short, with 16 bases between. The CDR3 length is 15 residues. CDR1 is MNHEY, CDR2 SVGEGT, per germline.

This clone is a singleton in its sample. V is TRBV3-1 (or the pseudogene TRBV3-2) and J is TRBJ2-3; a weak D match, TRBD2 (6 bases). This CDR3 has 16 residues. Trimming removed 4 bases at V and 0 bases at J, with 14 bases between. CDR1 and CDR2 from the germline V gene are LGHDT and YNNKEL (reference sequence). The CDR3 sequence is CASSPRGATSTDTQYF. The CDR3, as DNA: TGTGCCAGCAGCCCCCGCGGGGCGACTAGCACAGATACGCAGTATTTT.

The chain recombines TRBV29-1 with TRBJ2-3; D is unresolved. Germline V gene sequence: CDR1 SQVTM, CDR2 ANQGSEA. Trimming removed 2 bases at V and 4 bases at J, with 16 bases between. CDR3 length equals 15 residues. The CDR3 DNA is TGCAGCGTTGAAACGTGGGCCGTCGTTTCAGATACGCAGTATTTT. Translated: CSVETWAVVSDTQYF.

The rearrangement links TRBV7-9 to TRBJ2-1; 14 nucleotides match TRBD2. The germline V gene has CDR1 SEHNR and CDR2 FQNEAQ (reference sequence). The CDR3 runs 18 residues. V lost 5 bases, J lost 9 bases, and 15 bases stayed unmatched. Here the CDR3 reads CASSPRLAGGPQAGEQFF. The CDR3 DNA reads TGTGCCAGCAGCCCGCGACTAGCGGGAGGGCCTCAGGCCGGTGAGCAGTTCTTC.

This rearrangement joins TRBV7-5 to TRBJ2-3; TRBD2, the table's D call, lacks a check against the DNA. TRBV7-5 is shown as a pseudogene. The CDR3 is 15 residues long. CDR3 loop: CVRSLALGGTDTQYF. As DNA, the CDR3 is TGTGTCAGAAGCTTAGCTTTGGGGGGAACAGATACGCAGTATTTT.